This entry lists 10 T cell receptor beta chains sequenced from one sample in a study of OX40 agonist ivuxolimab in advanced cancers. TCRdb's table, derived via immunoSEQ multiplex PCR, lists solely in-frame clones and lacks some. This table holds over 70,000 clones, approximately 91% found once. Sequencing used CD4+ or CD8+ T cells sorted from blood, obtained in a trial of the OX40 agonist ivuxolimab. These TCRs come from an adult with an advanced solid tumor such as melanoma, head and neck, liver or kidney cancer.

J is TRBJ2-1 and V is TRBV4-2, with unresolved D. The V gene's germline CDR1 is LGHNA and CDR2 YNFKEQ. V was trimmed by 0 bases and J by 0 bases, leaving 9 bases between them. The CDR3 spans 16 residues. CDR3 amino acids: CASSQEGSGSYNEQFF. CDR3 nucleotides: TGTGCCAGCAGCCAAGAAGGGTCAGGCTCCTACAATGAGCAGTTCTTC.

J is TRBJ1-4 and V is TRBV27; D unresolved. V shed 7 bases and J shed 3 bases, with 15 bases lying between them. The germline CDR1 and CDR2 sequences are MNHEY and SMNVEV (reference sequence). The CDR3 covers 15 residues. The CDR3 region has the DNA TGTGCCAGCACCTCTAGGAGCCCTTCTAATGAAAAACTGTTTTTT. It is translated as CASTSRSPSNEKLFF.

The rearrangement joins TRBV7-2 to TRBJ2-7; perhaps D is TRBD1 or TRBD2 (5 bases each). V lost 1 base and J 3 bases, leaving 10 bases between the germline ends. CDR3 length equals 14 residues. CDR1 and CDR2 from the germline V gene are SGHTA and FQGNSA. The DNA of the CDR3 is TGTGCCAGCAGCTTAGGGGGGAATGTCTACGAGCAGTACTTC. Its translation is CASSLGGNVYEQYF.

The genes are TRBV18 and TRBJ2-7; TRBD1 aligns across 11 bases. Germline V gives CDR1 KGHSH, CDR2 LQKENI. The J segment lost 5 bases and the V segment lost 3 bases, leaving 6 bases of the junction unmatched. The CDR3 sequence is 15 residues long. The CDR3 DNA sequence: TGTGCCAGCTCACCTTCTAGGACAGGGGGCCACGAGCAGTACTTC. Protein sequence: CASSPSRTGGHEQYF. Based on the CDR3 plus reference TRBV18 and TRBJ2-7, the full variable domain is NAGVMQNPRHLVRRRGQEARLRCSPMKGHSHVYWYRQLPEEGLKFMVYLQKENIIDESGMPKERFSAEFPKEGPSILRIQQVVRGDSAAYFCASSPSRTGGHEQYFGPGTRLTVT.

The chain combines TRBV5-6 with TRBJ1-5, with unresolved D. Germline CDR1 SGHDT, CDR2 YYEEEE. V gave up 3 bases and J gave up 1 base, with 11 bases separating them. This CDR3 has 15 amino acids. DNA for the CDR3: TGTGCCAGCAGCTCCGGCGGGCAGAGCAATCAGCCCCAGCATTTT. Protein sequence: CASSSGGQSNQPQHF.

This clone is a singleton in its sample. V usage is TRBV6-1 and J usage is TRBJ2-6; 7 positions match TRBD1. This CDR3 region has 17 residues. Germline CDR1 and CDR2: MNHNS and SASEGT. With V trimmed by 3 bases and J by 1 base, 6 bases remained unmatched. CDR3 nucleotides: TGTGCCAGCAGTGAGACAGGGTTTGTATCTGGGGCCAACGTCCTGACTTTC. Translated: CASSETGFVSGANVLTF.

V usage is TRBV30 and J usage is TRBJ1-2; TRBD1 agrees at 9 bases. V lost 4 bases, J lost 5 bases, and 5 bases stayed unmatched. CDR1 and CDR2 from the germline V gene are GTSNPN and SVGIG (reference sequence). CDR3 length: 13 residues. The CDR3 here is CAWTSGQGYGYTF. The CDR3 DNA sequence: TGTGCCTGGACCTCGGGACAGGGTTATGGCTACACCTTC.

The chain combines TRBV6-1 with TRBJ2-5; tentatively, D is TRBD1 (6 bases). The length of the CDR3 is 14 residues. The germline CDR1 and CDR2 sequences are MNHNS and SASEGT. The V end lost 4 bases, the J end lost 11 bases, and 20 bases lay between the germline ends. The CDR3 DNA sequence: TGTGCCAGCAGTGTCCCGACAGGATTCGACGGGCAGTACTTC. This sequence encodes CASSVPTGFDGQYF.

About this clone: This CDR3 is missing its conserved last phenylalanine or tryptophan, likely due to a read error. The DNA is omitted, as the CDR3 cannot be located on it reliably, and the CDR3 follows TCRdb's listing. The chain employs TRBV7-2 and TRBJ1-1. The CDR3 region is 14 residues in length, termini included. CDR1 is SGHTA, CDR2 FQGNSA, per germline. The CDR3 reads CASSLTAGPGGLEV.

This sequence joins TRBV28 and TRBJ2-3; possible D gene TRBD1, 6 bases. V was shortened by 3 bases and J by 14 bases, with 15 bases between the two germline ends. CDR3 size: 12 residues. Germline-derived CDR1 and CDR2 are MDHEN and SYDVKM. The CDR3 sequence is CASSFPRDKPYF. For the CDR3, the DNA is TGTGCCAGCAGTTTCCCCCGGGACAAACCGTATTTT.